This T cell receptor (beta chain) was observed in a study of a mutant IDH1 vaccine in newly diagnosed glioma. On the study more broadly: V12 took place at week 35, and V13 at week 47.

Time point here: week 35, safety follow-up. Vaccination comprised doses that each held 300 ug of mutant IDH1 20-mer peptide, plus topical imiquimod. Patients came in for eight vaccinations, in weeks 1, 3, 5, 7, 11, 15, 19 and 23. This CDR3 is 14 amino acids long. Trimming removed 4 bases from V and 2 bases from J, with 12 bases in between. CDR1 SGHNT and CDR2 YYREEE come from the germline V gene (reference sequence). Clones were read by immunoSEQ multiplex PCR, and TCRdb kept only the in-frame ones, dropping some. The table includes some 48,000 clones, approximately 79% detected once. This clone appeared a single time. Its antigen is as yet unknown.

The V gene is TRBV5-4, the J gene TRBJ1-2; no definite D call. The sequence was obtained from a middle-aged man with glioma. This material consisted of PBMCs, taken from a glioma patient whose treatment included an IDH1 peptide vaccine. The CDR3, as DNA: TGTGCCAGCAGCCTGGCGTCTTCGAACTATGGCTACACCTTC. As protein: CASSLASSNYGYTF.